These T cell receptor beta chains were read from a single sample in a study of human T cells and chemical hapten exposure. TCRdb re-called the RACE reads through MiXCR, storing one row per CDR3 protein. The sample carries some 43,000 distinct CDR3 sequences, about 4% recorded once. The sequences come from whole blood, collected in connection with sensitization to the hapten diphenylcyclopropenone (DPC). These receptors all stem from a man aged 45 to 65 with alopecia areata. Some clones in this sample may be carry-over from other donors' samples. The CDR3 runs from the conserved cysteine through the conserved F or W. Fields, in order: J gene, D gene, V gene, clone size, CDR3 DNA, CDR3 protein. D genes are given only for firm matches. The size entry is marked missing in some rows and otherwise reads once, few, many or a size class.

TRBJ1-5,-,TRBV12-3/TRBV12-4,-,TGTGCCAGCAGGGGGAGGGGAAATCAGCCCCAGCATTTT,CASRGRGNQPQHF
TRBJ2-5,TRBD1,TRBV7-9,many,TGTGCCAGCAGCTCCGGGACAGGCCCGTACCAAGAGACCCAGTACTTC,CASSSGTGPYQETQYF
TRBJ2-7,-,TRBV6-1,many,TGTGCCAGCCGACAGGGGCCCGGGAGGGGAGACGAGCAGTACTTC,CASRQGPGRGDEQYF
TRBJ2-3,-,TRBV29-1,many,TGTTCCGGGGGTGCGTCAGGAGATACGCAGTATTTT,CSGGASGDTQYF
TRBJ1-5,TRBD1,TRBV28,many,TGTGCCAGCTATCGACAGGGGGCGAATCAGCCCCAGCATTTT,CASYRQGANQPQHF
TRBJ1-6,-,TRBV28,many,TGTGCCAGCAGGGGTCGGTCCTATAATTCACCCCTCCACTTT,CASRGRSYNSPLHF
TRBJ1-1,-,TRBV6-2/TRBV6-3,many,TGTGCCAGCCTCTCCTTAAGATCCATGAACACTGAAGCTTTCTTT,CASLSLRSMNTEAFF
TRBJ2-3,-,TRBV4-1,many,TGCGCCAGCAGCCAAGATAACAGGAGACCCACAGATACGCAGTATTTT,CASSQDNRRPTDTQYF
TRBJ1-1,-,TRBV27,many,TGTGCCAGCGCTTCCTATTCCACTGAAGCTTTCTTT,CASASYSTEAFF
TRBJ2-2,-,TRBV5-1,many,TGCGCCAGCAGTCGGGACGGACCCACCGGGGAGCTGTTTTTT,CASSRDGPTGELFF
TRBJ2-3,-,TRBV19,-,TGTGCCAGTAAGTTAGGAGGGGAGTTTGGCACAGATACGCAGTATTTT,CASKLGGEFGTDTQYF
TRBJ2-1,TRBD2,TRBV28,many,TGTGCCCATGAGCCGGGACTAGCGGACAATGAGCAGTTCTTC,CAHEPGLADNEQFF
TRBJ1-2,-,TRBV29-1,-,TGCAGCGTTGGGTATAAAGCCGGGATTGGCGGCTACACCTTC,CSVGYKAGIGGYTF
TRBJ2-7,-,TRBV7-2,many,TGTGCCAGCAGCCCTCAGGGGCTCGACGAGCAGTACTTC,CASSPQGLDEQYF
TRBJ2-3,TRBD2,TRBV27,many,TGTGCCAGCAGTTTAAGGTCAGGGACTAGCGGGACAGATACGCAGTATTTT,CASSLRSGTSGTDTQYF
TRBJ2-5,-,TRBV7-8,many,TGTGCCAGCAGCTTAGCGTCACAACTCCCTGGGGAGACCCAGTACTTC,CASSLASQLPGETQYF